This T cell receptor (beta chain) was captured in a study of shared clonotypes between healthy human individuals. The donors, healthy adults who were HIV-negative, had experienced no recent acute infections or vaccinations. To note about this clone: Its antigen is currently unknown.

Around 30,000 T cell genomes, or about 320 ng DNA, went into unsorted PBMC replicate PCRs. Profiled with immunoSEQ multiplex PCR; TCRdb holds only in-frame clones, not every one. The profile shows 400,000 to 500,000 clones, less than 80% of them singletons. Germline V gene lookup returns CDR1 SQVTM and CDR2 ANQGSEA. The V segment lost 4 bases and the J segment 0 bases; nucleotides outside the gene matches: 10. The CDR3 runs to 16 residues. Notes on the study in general: The low donor count limited represented genetic and exposure-history diversity. Clonotype sharing levels among donors were expected to vary with sequencing depth.

Source material: PBMCs. The V call is TRBV29-1, the J call TRBJ2-3; 7 nucleotides align to TRBD2. The receptor's source is a woman between 40 and 55 years old in good health. Some clones in this sample may be carry-over from other donors' samples. The CDR3 sequence: CSVGGPSGASTDTQYF. CDR3 coding DNA: TGCAGCGTTGGGGGCCCAAGCGGGGCTAGCACAGATACGCAGTATTTT.